This T cell receptor (beta chain) was identified in a study of long-term antiretroviral therapy in people with HIV. Study conclusions and caveats: Following ART, diversity rose but still fell short of transplant donor controls.

The germline V gene encodes CDR1 MNHEY and CDR2 SMNVEV (reference sequence). This CDR3 region has 13 residues. V lost 2 bases and J 7 bases, leaving 11 bases between the germline ends. The libraries were made with immunoSEQ v3.0 at survey level. Data came from immunoSEQ multiplex PCR; TCRdb stores just in-frame clones and leaves some out. Among some 33,000 clones, 97% were seen once, and the ten largest hold 1.5% to 2%. Details on this clone: Its cognate antigen is unknown.

This sequence joins TRBV27 and TRBJ1-2; D unresolved. Sequenced material: unsorted PBMCs, taken 7.6 years after starting antiretroviral therapy. The source of this sequence is a man aged 25 to 45 with HIV. CDR3 amino acids: CASSLTGSGGYTF. The DNA of the CDR3 is TGTGCCAGCAGTTTAACCGGGTCGGGTGGCTACACCTTC.